Listed below are T cell receptor beta chains from one sample, sequenced in a study of cytomegalovirus exposure and HLA in healthy donors. This table comes from immunoSEQ multiplex PCR, and its TCRdb copy is limited to in-frame clones, with some not included. The sample includes under 150,000 clones, approximately 80% seen only once; the top ten take less than 1.5%. The sequencing input was PBMCs. The receptors were gathered from a girl aged 2-15 years in good health and CMV-seronegative. Each CDR3 is given with its conserved first and last residue. Fields, in order: J gene, clone size, V gene, D gene, CDR3 DNA, CDR3 protein. The D gene is left open where the match is weak. The listing skips clone size in some rows; elsewhere it reads once, few, many or a size class.

j_call: TRBJ2-7
clone_size: once
v_call: TRBV13
d_call: NA
cdr3_nt: TGTGCCAGCAGCCGGGGTGTCGCCCCCTACGAGCAGTACTTC
cdr3_aa: CASSRGVAPYEQYF

j_call: TRBJ1-2
clone_size: NA
v_call: TRBV14
d_call: TRBD1
cdr3_nt: TGTGCCAGCAGCCCCGGGACAGGGGGCGATGGCTACACCTTC
cdr3_aa: CASSPGTGGDGYTF

j_call: TRBJ1-2
clone_size: NA
v_call: TRBV12-5
d_call: TRBD1
cdr3_nt: TGTGCTAGTGGTACGGGACAGGGGAGCGGCTACACCTTC
cdr3_aa: CASGTGQGSGYTF

j_call: TRBJ2-1
clone_size: NA
v_call: TRBV4-2
d_call: TRBD1
cdr3_nt: TGTGCCAGCAGCCCCTATTTTGTAGGACAGGGTTTCTATGAGCAGTTCTTC
cdr3_aa: CASSPYFVGQGFYEQFF

j_call: TRBJ2-7
clone_size: medium-sized
v_call: TRBV6-1
d_call: TRBD1
cdr3_nt: TGTGCCAGCAGTGAAGGGACAGGGAAGCCTTCCTACGAGCAGTACTTC
cdr3_aa: CASSEGTGKPSYEQYF

j_call: TRBJ2-4
clone_size: NA
v_call: TRBV4-2
d_call: TRBD2
cdr3_nt: TGTGCCAGCAGCCAAGACGACAGACTAGCGGGGGGGCAAGACAAAAACATTCAGTACTTC
cdr3_aa: CASSQDDRLAGGQDKNIQYF

j_call: TRBJ1-5
clone_size: NA
v_call: TRBV30
d_call: TRBD1
cdr3_nt: TGTGCCTGGGGGACAGGGCCTCTCAGAGAGCCCCGGCATTTT
cdr3_aa: CAWGTGPLREPRHF

j_call: TRBJ2-7
clone_size: NA
v_call: TRBV19
d_call: TRBD1
cdr3_nt: TGTGCCAGTAGTTTTGCGACAGGGGTGACCTACGAGCAGTACTTC
cdr3_aa: CASSFATGVTYEQYF

j_call: TRBJ1-2
clone_size: NA
v_call: TRBV7-9
d_call: TRBD1
cdr3_nt: TGTGCCAGCCAAACCGGGACAGGGAATGGCTACACCTTC
cdr3_aa: CASQTGTGNGYTF

j_call: TRBJ2-5
clone_size: once
v_call: TRBV5-1
d_call: TRBD1
cdr3_nt: TGCGCCAGCAGCTACGGGACAGAAGAGACCCAGTACTTC
cdr3_aa: CASSYGTEETQYF

j_call: TRBJ2-1
clone_size: few
v_call: TRBV10-3
d_call: NA
cdr3_nt: TGTGCCATCAGAGGCCGGGACTTCTACAATGAGCAGTTCTTC
cdr3_aa: CAIRGRDFYNEQFF

j_call: TRBJ1-4
clone_size: NA
v_call: TRBV7-8
d_call: NA
cdr3_nt: TGTGCCAGCAGCTCGAGGGGGGGGACTGGCGATGAAAAACTGTTTTTT
cdr3_aa: CASSSRGGTGDEKLFF

j_call: TRBJ2-5
clone_size: NA
v_call: TRBV2
d_call: TRBD2
cdr3_nt: TGTGCCAGCAGTGGGGGGGGGCTAGCGGGATACAAAGAGACCCAGTACTTC
cdr3_aa: CASSGGGLAGYKETQYF

j_call: TRBJ2-1
clone_size: NA
v_call: TRBV2
d_call: NA
cdr3_nt: TGTGCCAGCAGCGCTCAGGGTAGCTCCTACAATGAGCAGTTCTTC
cdr3_aa: CASSAQGSSYNEQFF

j_call: TRBJ2-7
clone_size: NA
v_call: TRBV30
d_call: TRBD2
cdr3_nt: TGTGCCTGGAGCGACGGACTAGCCAGGGTGTACGAGCAGTACTTC
cdr3_aa: CAWSDGLARVYEQYF

j_call: TRBJ1-1
clone_size: NA
v_call: TRBV29-1
d_call: NA
cdr3_nt: TGCAGCGTTATGGGGCAGAGGAACACTGAAGCTTTCTTT
cdr3_aa: CSVMGQRNTEAFF

j_call: TRBJ2-3
clone_size: NA
v_call: TRBV27
d_call: NA
cdr3_nt: TGTGCCAGCAGTTTCAATGCAGGGGGCACAGATACGCAGTATTTT
cdr3_aa: CASSFNAGGTDTQYF

j_call: TRBJ2-3
clone_size: NA
v_call: TRBV15
d_call: NA
cdr3_nt: TGTGCCACCTGGGCGGGCGGACGGGGTACGCAGTATTTT
cdr3_aa: CATWAGGRGTQYF

j_call: TRBJ2-7
clone_size: NA
v_call: TRBV15
d_call: TRBD1
cdr3_nt: TGTGCCACCAGCGTCGGACAGGGGCCCTACGAGCAGTACTTC
cdr3_aa: CATSVGQGPYEQYF

j_call: TRBJ2-2
clone_size: NA
v_call: TRBV5-8
d_call: NA
cdr3_nt: TGTGCCAGCAGCTTGGGGGCCACCAACACCGGGGAGCTGTTTTTT
cdr3_aa: CASSLGATNTGELFF

j_call: TRBJ2-3
clone_size: NA
v_call: TRBV2
d_call: NA
cdr3_nt: TGTGCCAGACAGCAATTGGATACGCAGTATTTT
cdr3_aa: CARQQLDTQYF

j_call: TRBJ2-7
clone_size: NA
v_call: TRBV6-1
d_call: TRBD1
cdr3_nt: TGTGCCAGCAGTGAACCAGGGGGAGTAACCTACGAGCAGTACTTC
cdr3_aa: CASSEPGGVTYEQYF

j_call: TRBJ2-5
clone_size: NA
v_call: TRBV4-2
d_call: TRBD1
cdr3_nt: TGTGCCAGCAGCCAAGGACAGGGGGTGGAAGAGACCCAGTACTTC
cdr3_aa: CASSQGQGVEETQYF

j_call: TRBJ1-1
clone_size: NA
v_call: TRBV7-2
d_call: TRBD1
cdr3_nt: TGTGCCAGCAGCCTACGACAGGGTAACGGGGCTTTCTTT
cdr3_aa: CASSLRQGNGAFF

j_call: TRBJ2-1
clone_size: NA
v_call: TRBV7-9
d_call: TRBD2
cdr3_nt: TGTGCCAGCAGCTCGCCGGGACTAGCGGGGTTCAATGAGCAGTTCTTC
cdr3_aa: CASSSPGLAGFNEQFF